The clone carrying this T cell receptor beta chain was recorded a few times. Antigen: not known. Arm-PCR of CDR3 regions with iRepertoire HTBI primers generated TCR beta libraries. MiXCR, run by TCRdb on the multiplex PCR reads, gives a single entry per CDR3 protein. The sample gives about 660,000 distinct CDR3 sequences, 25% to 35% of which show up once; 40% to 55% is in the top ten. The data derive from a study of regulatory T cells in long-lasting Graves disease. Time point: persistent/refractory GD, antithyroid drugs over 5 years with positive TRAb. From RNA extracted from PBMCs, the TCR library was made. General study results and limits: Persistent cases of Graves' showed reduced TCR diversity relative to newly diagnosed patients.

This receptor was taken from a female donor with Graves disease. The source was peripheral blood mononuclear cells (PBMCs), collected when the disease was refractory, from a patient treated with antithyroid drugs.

CDR3 nucleotides: TGCAGCGTAGGTGACGGCTACTCCTACGAGCAGTACTTC. This translates into CSVGDGYSYEQYF. The chain recombines TRBV29-1 with TRBJ2-7; D is undetermined. Germline V CDR1 and CDR2: SQVTM, ANQGSEA. CDR3 length: 13 residues. The ends were cut back, 6 bases at V and 0 bases at J, with 12 bases in the middle.